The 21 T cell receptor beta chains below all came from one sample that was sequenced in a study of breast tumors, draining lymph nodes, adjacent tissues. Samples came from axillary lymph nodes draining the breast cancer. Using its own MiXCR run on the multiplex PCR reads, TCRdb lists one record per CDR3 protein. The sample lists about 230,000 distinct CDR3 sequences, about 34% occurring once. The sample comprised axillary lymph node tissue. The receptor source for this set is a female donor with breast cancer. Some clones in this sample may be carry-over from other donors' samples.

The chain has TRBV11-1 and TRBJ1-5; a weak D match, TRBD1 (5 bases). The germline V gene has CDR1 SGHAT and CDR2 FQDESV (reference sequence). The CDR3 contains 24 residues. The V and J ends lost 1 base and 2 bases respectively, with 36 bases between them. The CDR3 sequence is CASSLGTSGRKRGLKWGGNQPQHF. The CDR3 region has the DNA TGTGCCAGCAGCTTAGGGACTAGCGGGAGGAAGAGGGGATTAAAGTGGGGGGGCAATCAGCCCCAGCATTTT. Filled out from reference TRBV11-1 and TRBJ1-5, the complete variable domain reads EAEVAQSPRYKITEKSQAVAFWCDPISGHATLYWYRQILGQGPELLVQFQDESVVDDSQLPKDRFSAERLKGVDSTLKIQPAELGDSAMYLCASSLGTSGRKRGLKWGGNQPQHFGDGTRLSIL.

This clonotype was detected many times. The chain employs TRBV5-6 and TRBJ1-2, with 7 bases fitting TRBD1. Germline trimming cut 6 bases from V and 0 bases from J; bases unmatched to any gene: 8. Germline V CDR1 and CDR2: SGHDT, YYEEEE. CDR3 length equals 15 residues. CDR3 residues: CASTKTGTANYGYTF. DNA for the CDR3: TGTGCCAGCACAAAAACAGGGACAGCTAACTATGGCTACACCTTC.

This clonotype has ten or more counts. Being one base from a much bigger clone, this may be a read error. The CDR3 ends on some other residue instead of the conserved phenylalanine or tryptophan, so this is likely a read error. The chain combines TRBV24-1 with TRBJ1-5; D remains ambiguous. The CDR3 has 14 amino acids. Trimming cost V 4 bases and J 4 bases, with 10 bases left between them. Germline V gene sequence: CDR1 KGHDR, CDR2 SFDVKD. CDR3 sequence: CATSDPPANQPQHY. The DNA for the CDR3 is TGTGCCACCAGTGACCCCCCGGCAAATCAGCCCCAGCATTAT.

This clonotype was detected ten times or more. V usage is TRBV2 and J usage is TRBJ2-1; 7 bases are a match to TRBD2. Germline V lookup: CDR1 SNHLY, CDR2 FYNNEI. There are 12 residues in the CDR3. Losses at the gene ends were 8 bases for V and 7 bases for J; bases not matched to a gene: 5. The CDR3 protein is CASRDYRNEQFF. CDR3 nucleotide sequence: TGTGCCAGCCGGGACTATCGGAATGAGCAGTTCTTC.

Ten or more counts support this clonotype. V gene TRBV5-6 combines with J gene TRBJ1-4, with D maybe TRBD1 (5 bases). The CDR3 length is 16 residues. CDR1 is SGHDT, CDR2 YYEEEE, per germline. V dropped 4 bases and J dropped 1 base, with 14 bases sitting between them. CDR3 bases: TGTGCCAGCAGCCTGGGACCAGCGGGAACTAATGAAAAACTGTTTTTT. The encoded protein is CASSLGPAGTNEKLFF.

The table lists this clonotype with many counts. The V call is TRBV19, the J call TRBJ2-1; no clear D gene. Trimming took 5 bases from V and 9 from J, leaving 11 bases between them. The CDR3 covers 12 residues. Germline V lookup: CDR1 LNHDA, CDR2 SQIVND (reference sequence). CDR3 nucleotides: TGTGCCAGTAGTCCCTACTACGGTGAGCAGTTCTTC. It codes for CASSPYYGEQFF.

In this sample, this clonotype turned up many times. CDR3 coding DNA: TGCGCCAGCAGCCACCCAGGGGTCCCTGCCAAAAACATTCAGTACTTC. Translated, it gives CASSHPGVPAKNIQYF. This sequence joins TRBV4-1 and TRBJ2-4; a possible D gene is TRBD1 (6 bases). The germline V gene has CDR1 MGHRA and CDR2 YSYEKL. The CDR3 loop spans 16 amino acids. V was cut by 3 bases and J by 1 base, with 13 bases left in between.

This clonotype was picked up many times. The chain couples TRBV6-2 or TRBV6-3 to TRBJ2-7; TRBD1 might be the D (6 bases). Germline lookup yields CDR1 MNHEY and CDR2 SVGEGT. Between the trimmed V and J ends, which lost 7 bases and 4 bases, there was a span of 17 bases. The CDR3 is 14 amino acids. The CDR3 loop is CASITHDRPYEQYF. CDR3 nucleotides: TGTGCCAGCATTACACACGACAGGCCGTACGAGCAGTACTTC.

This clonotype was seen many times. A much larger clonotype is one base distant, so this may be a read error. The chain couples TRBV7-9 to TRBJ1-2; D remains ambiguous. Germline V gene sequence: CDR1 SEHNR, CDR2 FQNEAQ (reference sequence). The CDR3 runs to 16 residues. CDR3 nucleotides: TGTGCCAGCAGCTCCTTCAGGCAGGCCAGCGGGTATGGCCACACCTTC. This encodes CASSSFRQASGYGHTF. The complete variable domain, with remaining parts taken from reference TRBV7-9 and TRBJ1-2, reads DTGVSQNPRHKITKRGQNVTFRCDPISEHNRLYWYRQTLGQGPEFLTYFQNEAQLEKSRLLSDRFSAERPKGSFSTLEIQRTEQGDSAMYLCASSSFRQASGYGHTFGSGTRLTVV.

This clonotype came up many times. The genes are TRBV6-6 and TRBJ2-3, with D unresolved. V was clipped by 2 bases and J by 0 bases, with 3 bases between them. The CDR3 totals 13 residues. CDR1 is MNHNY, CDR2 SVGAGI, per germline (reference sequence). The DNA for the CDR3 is TGTGCCAGCAGTTACGGCAGCACAGATACGCAGTATTTT. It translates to CASSYGSTDTQYF.

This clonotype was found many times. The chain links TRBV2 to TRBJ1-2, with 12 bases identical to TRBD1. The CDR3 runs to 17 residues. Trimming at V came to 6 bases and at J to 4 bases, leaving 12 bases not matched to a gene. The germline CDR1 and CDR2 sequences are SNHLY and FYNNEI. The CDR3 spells CASRTGTGGPQTYGYTF. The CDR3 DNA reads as TGTGCCAGCAGGACTGGGACAGGGGGCCCCCAAACCTATGGCTACACCTTC.

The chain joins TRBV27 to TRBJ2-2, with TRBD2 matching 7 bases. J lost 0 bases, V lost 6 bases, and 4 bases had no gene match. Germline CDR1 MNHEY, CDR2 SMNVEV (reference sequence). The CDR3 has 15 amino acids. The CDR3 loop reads CASSLTSANTGELFF. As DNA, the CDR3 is TGTGCCAGCAGCTTAACTAGCGCGAACACCGGGGAGCTGTTTTTT.

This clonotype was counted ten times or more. The CDR3 nucleotides read TGCAGCGTTGACAGGGGTGGTAACGAGCAGTACTTC. Encoded protein: CSVDRGGNEQYF. The rearrangement uses TRBV29-1 and TRBJ2-7, with D possibly TRBD1 on 6 matching bases. The V end lost 3 bases, the J end lost 5 bases, and 11 bases lay between the germline ends. Germline CDR1 SQVTM, CDR2 ANQGSEA. The CDR3 is made up of 12 amino acids.

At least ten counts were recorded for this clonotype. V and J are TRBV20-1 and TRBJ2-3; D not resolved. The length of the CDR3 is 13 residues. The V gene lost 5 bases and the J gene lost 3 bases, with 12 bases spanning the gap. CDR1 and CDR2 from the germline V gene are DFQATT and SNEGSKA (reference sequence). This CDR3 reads CSAHRSRTDTQYF. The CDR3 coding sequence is TGCAGTGCTCACCGGAGTAGGACAGATACGCAGTATTTT.

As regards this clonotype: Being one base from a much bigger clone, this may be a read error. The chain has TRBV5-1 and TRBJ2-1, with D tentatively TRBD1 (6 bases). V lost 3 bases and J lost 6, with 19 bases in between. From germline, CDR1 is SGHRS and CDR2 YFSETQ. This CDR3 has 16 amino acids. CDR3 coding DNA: TGCGCCAGCAGCTCGGGCCTCGGACTGACAGGCAATGAGCAGTTCTTC. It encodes CASSSGLGLTGNEQFF.

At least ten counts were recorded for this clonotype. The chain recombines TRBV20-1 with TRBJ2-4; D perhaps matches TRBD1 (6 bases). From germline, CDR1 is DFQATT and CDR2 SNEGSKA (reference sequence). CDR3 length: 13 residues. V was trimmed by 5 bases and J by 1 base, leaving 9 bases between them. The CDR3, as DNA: TGCAGTGCTTTTCAGGGGGCCAAAAACATTCAGTACTTC. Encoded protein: CSAFQGAKNIQYF.

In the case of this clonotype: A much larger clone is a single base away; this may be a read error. CDR3 in DNA: TGTGCCAGCCCACCACAAGGTGGTCAGCTGAATGAGCAGTTCTTC. Translated: CASPPQGGQLNEQFF. The chain joins TRBV18 to TRBJ2-1; D unresolved. Germline V gene lookup returns CDR1 KGHSH and CDR2 LQKENI. The CDR3 extends over 15 amino acids.

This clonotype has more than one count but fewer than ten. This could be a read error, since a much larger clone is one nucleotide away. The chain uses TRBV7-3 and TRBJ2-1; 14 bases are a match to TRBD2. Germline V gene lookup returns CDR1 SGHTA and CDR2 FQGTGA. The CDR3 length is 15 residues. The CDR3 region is CASSSGLAGGYEQLF. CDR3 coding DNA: TGTGCCAGCAGCTCCGGACTAGCGGGAGGCTATGAGCAGCTCTTC.

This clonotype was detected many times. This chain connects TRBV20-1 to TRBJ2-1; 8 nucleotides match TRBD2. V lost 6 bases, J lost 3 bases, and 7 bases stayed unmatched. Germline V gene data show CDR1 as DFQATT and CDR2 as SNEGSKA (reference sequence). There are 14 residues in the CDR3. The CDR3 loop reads CSATREGDYNEQFF. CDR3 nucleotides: TGCAGTGCGACCCGGGAGGGCGACTACAATGAGCAGTTCTTC.

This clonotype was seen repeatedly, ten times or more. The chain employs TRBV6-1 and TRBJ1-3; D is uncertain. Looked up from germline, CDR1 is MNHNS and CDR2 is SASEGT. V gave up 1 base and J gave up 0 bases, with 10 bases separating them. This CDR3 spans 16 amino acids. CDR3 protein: CASSEGVRRSGNTIYF. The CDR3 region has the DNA TGTGCCAGCAGTGAAGGGGTCCGACGCTCTGGAAACACCATATATTTT.

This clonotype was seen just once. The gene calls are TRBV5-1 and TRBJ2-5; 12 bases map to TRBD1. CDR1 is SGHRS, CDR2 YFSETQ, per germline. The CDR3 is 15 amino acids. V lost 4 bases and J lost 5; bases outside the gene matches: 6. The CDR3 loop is CASSPGTGGLETQYF. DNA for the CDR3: TGCGCCAGCAGCCCCGGGACAGGGGGCTTGGAGACCCAGTACTTC.